These T cell receptor beta chains were read from a single sample in a study of cytomegalovirus exposure and HLA in healthy donors. The assay was immunoSEQ multiplex PCR, and TCRdb's table has in-frame clones only and misses some. The data hold 190,000 or so clones, with 75% to 85% observed a single time. Material: PBMCs. Every receptor here comes from a boy aged 10-17 years in good health and CMV-seronegative. Each CDR3 is given without its conserved first and last residue. Fields, in order: J gene, V gene, CDR3 protein.

j_gene: TRBJ1-3
v_gene: TRBV9
CDR3aa: ASSPEFSGNTIY

j_gene: TRBJ1-2
v_gene: TRBV9
CDR3aa: ASSVEQEPLNLYGYT

j_gene: TRBJ1-1
v_gene: TRBV19
CDR3aa: ASSAPGGGGTEAF

j_gene: TRBJ2-3
v_gene: TRBV10-3
CDR3aa: AISDRVGDTQY

j_gene: TRBJ1-2
v_gene: TRBV9
CDR3aa: ASSVALAGDSYGYT

j_gene: TRBJ1-2
v_gene: TRBV7-8
CDR3aa: ASSPRLPTGRGYT

j_gene: TRBJ1-4
v_gene: TRBV9
CDR3aa: ASSVGGGRNEKLF

j_gene: TRBJ1-2
v_gene: TRBV6-1
CDR3aa: ASSEQGSGNYGYT

j_gene: TRBJ1-1
v_gene: TRBV6-1
CDR3aa: ASSTKGTGGTEAF

j_gene: TRBJ1-1
v_gene: TRBV27
CDR3aa: ASSFGVGGTEAF

j_gene: TRBJ1-1
v_gene: TRBV29-1
CDR3aa: SAQGNTEAF

j_gene: TRBJ2-7
v_gene: TRBV19
CDR3aa: ASSIGQGYNEQY

j_gene: TRBJ1-1
v_gene: TRBV5-1
CDR3aa: ASSLDRENTEAF

j_gene: TRBJ2-3
v_gene: TRBV14
CDR3aa: ASSAGTRSTDTQY

j_gene: TRBJ2-7
v_gene: TRBV30
CDR3aa: AWSGGGETEY

j_gene: TRBJ1-1
v_gene: TRBV14
CDR3aa: ASSQDRAGWNTEAF

j_gene: TRBJ2-1
v_gene: TRBV2
CDR3aa: ASSGGGVAGVGHNEQF

j_gene: TRBJ2-7
v_gene: TRBV5-1
CDR3aa: ASSLAEDRDYEQY

j_gene: TRBJ2-7
v_gene: TRBV6-1
CDR3aa: AGRLAGAYEQY

j_gene: TRBJ2-2
v_gene: TRBV5-6
CDR3aa: ASSLVQVANTGELF

j_gene: TRBJ2-4
v_gene: TRBV11-3
CDR3aa: ASSHTRDRLAKNIQY

j_gene: TRBJ2-7
v_gene: TRBV6-1
CDR3aa: ASSESGRTYEQY

j_gene: TRBJ1-6
v_gene: TRBV19
CDR3aa: ASSIASRVGNSPLH

j_gene: TRBJ1-2
v_gene: TRBV18
CDR3aa: ASSPTQGTYGYT

j_gene: TRBJ1-3
v_gene: TRBV29-1
CDR3aa: SVEGGTGNTIY

j_gene: TRBJ2-7
v_gene: TRBV7-9
CDR3aa: SSSSAMTSLTYEQY

j_gene: TRBJ1-1
v_gene: TRBV9
CDR3aa: ASSVGNRRISGTEAF

j_gene: TRBJ2-7
v_gene: TRBV28
CDR3aa: ASSPLGGKAYYEQY

j_gene: TRBJ1-2
v_gene: TRBV6-6
CDR3aa: ASSSKGWRGYGYT

j_gene: TRBJ1-5
v_gene: TRBV28
CDR3aa: ASRSQGAGKPQH

j_gene: TRBJ2-7
v_gene: TRBV12-5
CDR3aa: ASATVSYEQY

j_gene: TRBJ2-1
v_gene: TRBV10-1
CDR3aa: ASSEHGGRGDEQF

j_gene: TRBJ1-1
v_gene: TRBV6-1
CDR3aa: ASSRNTEAF

j_gene: TRBJ2-1
v_gene: TRBV2
CDR3aa: ASRVRIHEQF

j_gene: TRBJ1-1
v_gene: TRBV6-6
CDR3aa: ASSSVRGSETEAF

j_gene: TRBJ2-3
v_gene: TRBV10-3
CDR3aa: AISDPGASTDTQY

j_gene: TRBJ1-2
v_gene: TRBV4-1
CDR3aa: ASSHSGGQGPYGYT

j_gene: TRBJ1-5
v_gene: TRBV6-6
CDR3aa: ASTSGDSRNQPQH

j_gene: TRBJ2-7
v_gene: TRBV19
CDR3aa: ASGTRGSYEQY

j_gene: TRBJ1-5
v_gene: TRBV5-1
CDR3aa: ASSPDNRQPQH

j_gene: NA
v_gene: TRBV19
CDR3aa: ASVLGQPYEQY

j_gene: TRBJ1-4
v_gene: TRBV4-1
CDR3aa: ASSQLYGATNEKLF

j_gene: TRBJ2-5
v_gene: TRBV29-1
CDR3aa: SVGDRGETQY

j_gene: TRBJ2-3
v_gene: TRBV12-5
CDR3aa: ASGPQGWGQY

j_gene: TRBJ2-1
v_gene: TRBV18
CDR3aa: ASSPPVTGMEQF

j_gene: TRBJ2-7
v_gene: TRBV27
CDR3aa: ASSILPGAGEQY

j_gene: TRBJ1-1
v_gene: TRBV7-2
CDR3aa: ASSLGDRRTEAF

j_gene: TRBJ1-2
v_gene: TRBV4-2
CDR3aa: ASSQDLGQGASGYT

j_gene: TRBJ2-3
v_gene: TRBV13
CDR3aa: ASSSWGGTGTDTQY

j_gene: TRBJ1-6
v_gene: TRBV2
CDR3aa: ASTGASYNSPLH

j_gene: TRBJ1-5
v_gene: TRBV28
CDR3aa: ASSGTQDYSNQPQH